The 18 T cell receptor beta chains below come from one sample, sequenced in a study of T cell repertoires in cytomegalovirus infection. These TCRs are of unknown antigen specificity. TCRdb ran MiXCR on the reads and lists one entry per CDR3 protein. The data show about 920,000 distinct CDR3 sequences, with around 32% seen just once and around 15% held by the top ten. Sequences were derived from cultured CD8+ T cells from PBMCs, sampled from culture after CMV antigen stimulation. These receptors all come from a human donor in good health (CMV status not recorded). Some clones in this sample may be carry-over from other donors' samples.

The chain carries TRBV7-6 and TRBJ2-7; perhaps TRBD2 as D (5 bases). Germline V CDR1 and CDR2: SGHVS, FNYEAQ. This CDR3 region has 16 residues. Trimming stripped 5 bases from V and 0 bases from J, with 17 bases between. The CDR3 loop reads CASSPRTGIDSYEQYF. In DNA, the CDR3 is TGTGCCAGCAGCCCACGGACCGGGATAGACTCCTACGAGCAGTACTTC.

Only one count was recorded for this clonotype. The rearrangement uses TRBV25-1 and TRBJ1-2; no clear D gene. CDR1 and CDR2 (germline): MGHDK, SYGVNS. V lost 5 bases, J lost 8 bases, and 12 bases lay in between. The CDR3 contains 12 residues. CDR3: CASSFGRWGYTF. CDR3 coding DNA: TGTGCCAGCAGTTTCGGCCGGTGGGGCTACACCTTC.

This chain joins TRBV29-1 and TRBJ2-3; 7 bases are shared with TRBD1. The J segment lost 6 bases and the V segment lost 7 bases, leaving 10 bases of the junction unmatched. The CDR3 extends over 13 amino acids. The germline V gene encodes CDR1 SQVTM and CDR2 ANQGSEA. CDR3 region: CSADRADRDTQYF. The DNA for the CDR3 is TGCAGCGCCGACAGGGCTGACCGGGATACGCAGTATTTT.

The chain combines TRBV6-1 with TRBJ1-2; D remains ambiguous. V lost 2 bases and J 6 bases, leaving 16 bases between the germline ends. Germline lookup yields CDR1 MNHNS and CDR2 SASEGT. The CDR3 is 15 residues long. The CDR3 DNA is TGTGCCAGCAGTGAAATAGTCAAACCCCTGGATGGCTACACCTTC. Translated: CASSEIVKPLDGYTF.

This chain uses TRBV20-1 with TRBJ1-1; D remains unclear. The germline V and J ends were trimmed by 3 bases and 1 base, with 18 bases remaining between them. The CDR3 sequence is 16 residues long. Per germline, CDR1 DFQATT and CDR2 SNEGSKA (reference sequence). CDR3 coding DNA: TGCAGTGCTAGGGATAGGTCGGGAACCTGGAACACTGAAGCTTTCTTT. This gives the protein CSARDRSGTWNTEAFF.

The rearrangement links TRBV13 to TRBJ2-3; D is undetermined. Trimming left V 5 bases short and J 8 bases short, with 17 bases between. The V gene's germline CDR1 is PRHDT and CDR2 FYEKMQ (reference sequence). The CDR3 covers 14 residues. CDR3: CASSPSLGDGTQYF. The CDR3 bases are TGTGCCAGCAGCCCGTCGTTGGGCGACGGTACGCAGTATTTT.

The CDR3 loop reads CASSVTGVLNSPLHF. As DNA, the CDR3 is TGTGCCAGCAGTGTGACAGGGGTCCTAAATTCACCCCTCCACTTT. The chain joins TRBV6-1 to TRBJ1-6, with 8 bases identical to TRBD1. V lost 4 bases and J lost 7; bases outside the gene matches: 6. The CDR3 runs to 15 residues. In germline, CDR1 is MNHNS, CDR2 SASEGT.

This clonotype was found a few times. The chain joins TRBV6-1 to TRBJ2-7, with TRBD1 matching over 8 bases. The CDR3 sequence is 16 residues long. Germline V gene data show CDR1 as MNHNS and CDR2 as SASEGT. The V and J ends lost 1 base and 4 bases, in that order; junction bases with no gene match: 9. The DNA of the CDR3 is TGTGCCAGCAGTGAAGGGAGGGGGACAGGAGCTTACGAGCAGTACTTC. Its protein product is CASSEGRGTGAYEQYF.

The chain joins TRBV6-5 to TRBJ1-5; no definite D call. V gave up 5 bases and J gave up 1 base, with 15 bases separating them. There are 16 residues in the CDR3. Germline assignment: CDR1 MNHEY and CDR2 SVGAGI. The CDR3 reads CASSPLPKGSNQPQHF. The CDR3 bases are TGTGCCAGCAGTCCCCTTCCCAAGGGAAGCAATCAGCCCCAGCATTTT.

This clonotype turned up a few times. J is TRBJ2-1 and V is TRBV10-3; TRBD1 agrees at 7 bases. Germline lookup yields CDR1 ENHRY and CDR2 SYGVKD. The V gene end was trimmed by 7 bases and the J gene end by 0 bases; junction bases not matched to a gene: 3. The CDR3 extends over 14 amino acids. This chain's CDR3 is CAITAGGSYNEQFF. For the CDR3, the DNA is TGTGCCATCACTGCAGGGGGCTCCTACAATGAGCAGTTCTTC.

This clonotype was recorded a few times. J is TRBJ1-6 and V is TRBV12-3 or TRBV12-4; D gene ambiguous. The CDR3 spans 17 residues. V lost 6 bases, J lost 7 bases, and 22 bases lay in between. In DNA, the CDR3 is TGTGCCAGCAGGGGAAGGACGACTGCTTTGACCAATTCACCCCTCCACTTT. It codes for CASRGRTTALTNSPLHF.

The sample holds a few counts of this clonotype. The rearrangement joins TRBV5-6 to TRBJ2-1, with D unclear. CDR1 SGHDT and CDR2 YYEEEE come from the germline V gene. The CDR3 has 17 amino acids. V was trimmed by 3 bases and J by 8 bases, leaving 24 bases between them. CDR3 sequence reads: CASSSPIQFTRRDEQFF. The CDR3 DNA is TGTGCCAGCAGCTCTCCGATTCAGTTTACTCGTAGGGATGAGCAGTTCTTC.

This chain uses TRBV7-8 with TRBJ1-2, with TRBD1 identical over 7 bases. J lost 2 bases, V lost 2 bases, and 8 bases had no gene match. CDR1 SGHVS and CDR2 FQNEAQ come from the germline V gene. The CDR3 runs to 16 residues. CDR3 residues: CASSLYGGGLNYGYTF. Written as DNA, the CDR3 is TGTGCCAGCAGCTTATATGGAGGGGGCTTAAACTATGGCTACACCTTC.

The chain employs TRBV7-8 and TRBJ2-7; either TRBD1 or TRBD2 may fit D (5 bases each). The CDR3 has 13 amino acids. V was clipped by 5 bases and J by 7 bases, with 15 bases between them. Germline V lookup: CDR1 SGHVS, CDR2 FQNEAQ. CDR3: CASSPGLLREQYF. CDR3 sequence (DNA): TGTGCCAGCAGCCCGGGGCTCTTAAGAGAGCAGTACTTC. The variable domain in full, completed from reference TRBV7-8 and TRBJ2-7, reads GAGVSQSPRYKVAKRGQDVALRCDPISGHVSLFWYQQALGQGPEFLTYFQNEAQLDKSGLPSDRFFAERPEGSVSTLKIQRTQQEDSAVYLCASSPGLLREQYFGPGTRLTVT.

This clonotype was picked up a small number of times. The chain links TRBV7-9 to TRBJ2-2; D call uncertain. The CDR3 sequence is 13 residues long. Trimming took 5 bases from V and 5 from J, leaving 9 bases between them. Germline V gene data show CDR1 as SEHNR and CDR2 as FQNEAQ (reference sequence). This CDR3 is CASSAKVTGELFF. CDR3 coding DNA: TGTGCCAGCAGCGCCAAGGTTACCGGGGAGCTGTTTTTT.

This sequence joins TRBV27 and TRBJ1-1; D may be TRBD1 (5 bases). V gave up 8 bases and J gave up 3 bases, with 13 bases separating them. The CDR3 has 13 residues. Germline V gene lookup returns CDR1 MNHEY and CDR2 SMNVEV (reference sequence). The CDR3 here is CASGWGGDTEAFF. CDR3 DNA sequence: TGTGCCAGCGGTTGGGGGGGAGACACTGAAGCTTTCTTT.

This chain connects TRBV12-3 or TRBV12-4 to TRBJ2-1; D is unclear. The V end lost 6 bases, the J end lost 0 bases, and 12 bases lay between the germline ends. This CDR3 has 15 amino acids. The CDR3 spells CASRQQESSYNEQFF. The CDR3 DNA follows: TGTGCCAGCAGACAGCAGGAGAGCTCCTACAATGAGCAGTTCTTC.

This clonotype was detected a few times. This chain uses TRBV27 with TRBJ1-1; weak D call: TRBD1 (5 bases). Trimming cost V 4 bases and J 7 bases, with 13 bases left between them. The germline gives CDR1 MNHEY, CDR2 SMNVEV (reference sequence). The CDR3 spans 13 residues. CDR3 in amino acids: CASSYGGGGEAFF. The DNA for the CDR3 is TGTGCCAGCAGTTATGGTGGGGGAGGTGAAGCTTTCTTT.